The rows below give T cell receptor beta chains drawn from one sample of a study of human T cells and chemical hapten exposure. Each CDR3 protein is one row after TCRdb ran MiXCR on the RACE reads. The table lists 150,000 to 200,000 distinct CDR3 sequences, 25% to 35% of them singletons, with just under 3% in the top ten. Material: whole blood, obtained in connection with sensitization to the hapten diphenylcyclopropenone (DPC). The receptors were gathered from a woman under 40 with alopecia areata. Some clones in this sample may be carry-over from other donors' samples. Each CDR3 is given with its conserved first and last residue. D genes are given only for firm matches. Rows may omit the clone size; those that give it use once, few, many or a size class.

clone size	V gene	D gene	J gene	CDR3 protein	CDR3 DNA
NA	TRBV28	TRBD2	TRBJ2-1	CASSPLAGGDNEQFF	TGTGCCAGCAGTCCCCTAGCGGGAGGTGACAATGAGCAGTTCTTC
NA	TRBV28	NA	TRBJ2-5	CASSWPGQETQYF	TGTGCCAGCAGTTGGCCGGGCCAAGAGACCCAGTACTTC
few	TRBV12-3/TRBV12-4	TRBD2	TRBJ2-1	CASSLVPSGSYNEQFF	TGTGCCAGCAGTTTAGTTCCTAGCGGCTCCTACAATGAGCAGTTCTTC
few	TRBV2	NA	TRBJ2-3	CASSEGRVKDTQYF	TGTGCCAGCAGTGAAGGCAGGGTGAAAGATACGCAGTATTTT
NA	TRBV6-2/TRBV6-3	NA	TRBJ2-1	CASSYGNEQFF	TGTGCCAGCAGTTACGGGAATGAGCAGTTCTTC
many	TRBV6-1	TRBD2	TRBJ2-5	CASNEGLAVNQETQYF	TGTGCCAGCAACGAAGGACTAGCGGTAAACCAAGAGACCCAGTACTTC
few	TRBV20-1	TRBD2	TRBJ2-5	CSANPTGLAGGPETQYF	TGCAGTGCTAACCCTACGGGACTAGCGGGAGGGCCGGAGACCCAGTACTTC
few	TRBV7-2	TRBD2	TRBJ2-1	CASSHPGLAGAYNEQFF	TGTGCCAGCAGCCACCCGGGACTAGCGGGGGCTTACAATGAGCAGTTCTTC
few	TRBV24-1	NA	TRBJ2-7	CATESGSGTYEQYF	TGTGCCACCGAGAGCGGTTCAGGGACCTACGAGCAGTACTTC
NA	TRBV5-5	TRBD2	TRBJ2-1	CASSLGPVRDPSGRANEQFF	TGTGCCAGCAGCTTGGGTCCAGTTCGGGACCCTAGCGGGAGGGCCAATGAGCAGTTCTTC
few	TRBV6-5	NA	TRBJ2-5	CASSYSTDGTQYF	TGTGCCAGCAGTTATTCCACAGACGGGACCCAGTACTTC
NA	TRBV6-5	TRBD1	TRBJ2-7	CASRQGVSYEQYF	TGTGCCAGCCGGCAGGGGGTCTCCTACGAGCAGTACTTC
once	TRBV5-1	TRBD2	TRBJ2-5	CASRPGPGLLQETQYF	TGCGCCAGCAGACCAGGACCGGGACTACTCCAAGAGACCCAGTACTTC
NA	TRBV7-2	TRBD2	TRBJ2-2	CASSFSLAGASGGELFF	TGTGCCAGCAGCTTTTCCTTAGCGGGAGCGTCCGGGGGGGAGCTGTTTTTT
NA	TRBV12-3/TRBV12-4	TRBD1	TRBJ1-2	CASSDRAFNYGYTF	TGTGCCAGCAGTGACAGGGCCTTTAACTATGGCTACACCTTC
NA	TRBV12-3/TRBV12-4	NA	TRBJ1-5	CASSITGYNQPQHF	TGTGCCAGCAGTATTACAGGGTACAATCAGCCCCAGCATTTT
NA	TRBV5-1	NA	TRBJ2-2	CASSLALGNTGELFF	TGCGCCAGCAGCTTGGCGCTGGGTAACACCGGGGAGCTGTTTTTT
NA	TRBV5-1	TRBD2	TRBJ2-1	CASSSSGREVNEQFF	TGCGCCAGCAGCAGTAGCGGGAGGGAAGTTAATGAGCAGTTCTTC
NA	TRBV18	TRBD1	TRBJ1-2	CASSPPRDRNGYTF	TGTGCCAGCTCACCACCGAGGGACAGGAATGGCTACACCTTC
NA	TRBV12-3/TRBV12-4	NA	TRBJ2-2	CASRFRADTGELFF	TGTGCCAGCAGGTTCAGGGCGGACACCGGGGAGCTGTTTTTT
few	TRBV5-6	NA	TRBJ1-2	CASSRRQINYGYTF	TGTGCCAGCAGCCGTAGACAGATTAACTATGGCTACACCTTC
NA	TRBV12-3/TRBV12-4	TRBD1	TRBJ1-5	CASSVDRGGQPQHF	TGTGCCAGCAGTGTCGACAGGGGTGGTCAGCCCCAGCATTTT
few	TRBV20-1	TRBD1	TRBJ2-1	CSGTGAENNEQFF	TGCAGTGGAACAGGGGCGGAGAACAATGAGCAGTTCTTC
NA	TRBV11-2	TRBD1	TRBJ2-1	CASSSDRGHEQFF	TGTGCCAGCAGCTCCGACAGGGGCCATGAGCAGTTCTTC
few	TRBV28	TRBD1	TRBJ1-5	CASSSEGAGNQPQHF	TGTGCCAGCAGCTCCGAGGGGGCAGGCAATCAGCCCCAGCATTTT